In its sample, the clone carrying this T cell receptor (beta chain) was seen many times. Its antigen is as yet unknown. These data belong to a study of CD8 T cells in ankylosing spondylitis. Study-level results: Significant enrichment of disease-linked clones was reported in matched ankylosing spondylitis synovial fluid. Those disease-linked clones were CD8+; they were also relatively rare in peripheral blood. There was a TCR beta motif, made of several highly homologous variants, that appeared characteristic of ankylosing spondylitis blood.

Looked up from germline, CDR1 is MNHEY and CDR2 is SVGAGI. The CDR3 totals 14 residues. The V and J ends lost 2 bases and 4 bases respectively, with 10 bases between them. 5'-RACE, quantitative and with molecular barcodes, yielded the TCR beta libraries. TCRdb ran MiXCR on the 5' RACE reads and lists one entry per CDR3 protein. The repertoire includes 200,000 to 250,000 distinct CDR3 sequences, under 30% of them detected once, and about 6.9% sits in the top ten. The sequence was collected from a male donor with ankylosing spondylitis or in good health (not recorded which). The chain carries TRBV6-5 and TRBJ2-3; D gene unclear. The specimen was blood, either unsorted or a sorted T cell fraction (not recorded which). The CDR3 nucleotides are TGTGCCAGCAGTTACGGTACTCAAGCAGATACGCAGTATTTT. Translating it yields CASSYGTQADTQYF.